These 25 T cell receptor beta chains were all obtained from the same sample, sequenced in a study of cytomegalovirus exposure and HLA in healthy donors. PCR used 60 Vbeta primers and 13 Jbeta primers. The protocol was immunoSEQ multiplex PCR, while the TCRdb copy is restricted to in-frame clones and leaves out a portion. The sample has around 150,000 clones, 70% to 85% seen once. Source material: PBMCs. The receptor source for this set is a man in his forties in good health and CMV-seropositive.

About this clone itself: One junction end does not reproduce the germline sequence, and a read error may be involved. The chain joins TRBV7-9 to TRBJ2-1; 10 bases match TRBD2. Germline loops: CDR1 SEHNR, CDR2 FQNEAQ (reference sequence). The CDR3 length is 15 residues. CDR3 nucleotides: TGTTCCAGCAGCTTACTGGCTAGCGGGAGTGAGAAGCAGTTCTTC. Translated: CSSSLLASGSEKQFF.

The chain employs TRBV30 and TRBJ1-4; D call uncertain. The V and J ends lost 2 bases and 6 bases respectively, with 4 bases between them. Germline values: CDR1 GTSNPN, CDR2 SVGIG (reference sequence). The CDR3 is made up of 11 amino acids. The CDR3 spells CAWSPDEKLFF. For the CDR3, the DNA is TGTGCCTGGAGTCCGGATGAAAAACTGTTTTTT.

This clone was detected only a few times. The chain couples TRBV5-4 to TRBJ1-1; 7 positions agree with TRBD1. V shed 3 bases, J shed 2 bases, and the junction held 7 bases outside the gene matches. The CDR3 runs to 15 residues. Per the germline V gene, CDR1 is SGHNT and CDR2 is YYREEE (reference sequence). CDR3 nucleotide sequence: TGTGCCAGCAGCTACATTCAGGGGGATAACACTGAAGCTTTCTTT. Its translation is CASSYIQGDNTEAFF.

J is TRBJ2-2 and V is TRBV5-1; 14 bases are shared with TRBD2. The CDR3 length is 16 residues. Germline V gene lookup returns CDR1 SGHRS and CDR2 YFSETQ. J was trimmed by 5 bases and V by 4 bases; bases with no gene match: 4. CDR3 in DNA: TGCGCCAGCAGCCACGGACTAGCGGGAGGAACCGGGGAGCTGTTTTTT. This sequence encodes CASSHGLAGGTGELFF.

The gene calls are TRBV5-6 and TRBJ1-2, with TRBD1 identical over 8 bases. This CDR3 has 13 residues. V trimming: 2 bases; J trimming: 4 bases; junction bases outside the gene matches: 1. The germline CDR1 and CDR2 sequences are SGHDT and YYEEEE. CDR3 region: CASSFGTGYGYTF. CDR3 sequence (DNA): TGTGCCAGCAGCTTCGGGACAGGCTATGGCTACACCTTC.

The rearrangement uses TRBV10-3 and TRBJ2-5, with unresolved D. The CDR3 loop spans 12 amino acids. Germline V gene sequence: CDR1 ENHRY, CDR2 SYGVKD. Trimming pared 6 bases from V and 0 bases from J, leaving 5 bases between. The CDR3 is CAIRSYQETQYF. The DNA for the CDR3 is TGTGCCATCAGATCGTACCAAGAGACCCAGTACTTC.

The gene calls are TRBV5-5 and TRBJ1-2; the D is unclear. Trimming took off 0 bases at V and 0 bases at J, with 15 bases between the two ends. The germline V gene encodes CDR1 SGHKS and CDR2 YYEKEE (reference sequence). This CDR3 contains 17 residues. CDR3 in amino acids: CASSLAGSVMANYGYTF. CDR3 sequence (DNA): TGTGCCAGCAGCTTGGCCGGGTCTGTAATGGCTAACTATGGCTACACCTTC. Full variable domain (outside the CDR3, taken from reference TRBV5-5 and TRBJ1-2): DAGVTQSPTHLIKTRGQQVTLRCSPISGHKSVSWYQQVLGQGPQFIFQYYEKEERGRGNFPDRFSARQFPNYSSELNVNALLLGDSALYLCASSLAGSVMANYGYTFGSGTRLTVV.

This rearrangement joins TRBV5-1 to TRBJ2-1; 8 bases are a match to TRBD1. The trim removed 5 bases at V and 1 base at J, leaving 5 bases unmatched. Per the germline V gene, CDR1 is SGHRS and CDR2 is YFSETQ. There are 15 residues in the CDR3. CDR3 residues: CASSTDRASYNEQFF. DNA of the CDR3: TGCGCCAGCAGTACGGACAGGGCTTCCTACAATGAGCAGTTCTTC.

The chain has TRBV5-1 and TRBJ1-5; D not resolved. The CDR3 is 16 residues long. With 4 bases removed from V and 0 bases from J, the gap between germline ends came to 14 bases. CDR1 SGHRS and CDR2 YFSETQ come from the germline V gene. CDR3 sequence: CASSLGAGSSNQPQHF. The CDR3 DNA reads TGCGCCAGCAGCCTGGGAGCCGGGAGTAGCAATCAGCCCCAGCATTTT.

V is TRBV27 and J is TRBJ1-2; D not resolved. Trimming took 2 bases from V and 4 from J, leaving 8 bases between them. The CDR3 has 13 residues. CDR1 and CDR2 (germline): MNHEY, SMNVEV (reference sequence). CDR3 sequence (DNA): TGTGCCAGCAGTTTACACGCGAGCTATGGCTACACCTTC. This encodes CASSLHASYGYTF.

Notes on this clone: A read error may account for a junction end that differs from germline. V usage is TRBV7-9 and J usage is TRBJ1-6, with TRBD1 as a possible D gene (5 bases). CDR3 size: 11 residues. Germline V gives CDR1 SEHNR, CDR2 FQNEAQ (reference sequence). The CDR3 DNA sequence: TGTTCCAGCAGCCTACCGGGGGCCCTCCACTTT. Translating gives CSSSLPGALHF.

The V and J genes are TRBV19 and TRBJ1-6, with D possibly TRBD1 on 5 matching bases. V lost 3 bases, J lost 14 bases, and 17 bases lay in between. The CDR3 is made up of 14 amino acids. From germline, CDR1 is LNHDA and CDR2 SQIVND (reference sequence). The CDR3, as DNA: TGTGCCAGTAGTATGGGGCAGGCCCGGGGGACCCTCCACTTT. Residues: CASSMGQARGTLHF.

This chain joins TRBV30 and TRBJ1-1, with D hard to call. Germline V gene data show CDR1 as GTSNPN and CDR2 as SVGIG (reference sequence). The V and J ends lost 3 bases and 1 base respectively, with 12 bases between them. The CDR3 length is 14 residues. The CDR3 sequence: CAWSNRGGNTEAFF. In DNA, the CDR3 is TGTGCCTGGAGCAACCGGGGTGGGAACACTGAAGCTTTCTTT.

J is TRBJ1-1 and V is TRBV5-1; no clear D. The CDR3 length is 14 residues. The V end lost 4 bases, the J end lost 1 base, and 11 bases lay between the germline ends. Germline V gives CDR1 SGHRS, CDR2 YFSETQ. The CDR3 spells CASSPGSGNTEAFF. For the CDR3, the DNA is TGCGCCAGCAGCCCAGGTTCAGGGAACACTGAAGCTTTCTTT. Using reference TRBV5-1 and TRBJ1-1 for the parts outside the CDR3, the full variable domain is KAGVTQTPRYLIKTRGQQVTLSCSPISGHRSVSWYQQTPGQGLQFLFEYFSETQRNKGNFPGRFSGRQFSNSRSEMNVSTLELGDSALYLCASSPGSGNTEAFFGQGTRLTVV.

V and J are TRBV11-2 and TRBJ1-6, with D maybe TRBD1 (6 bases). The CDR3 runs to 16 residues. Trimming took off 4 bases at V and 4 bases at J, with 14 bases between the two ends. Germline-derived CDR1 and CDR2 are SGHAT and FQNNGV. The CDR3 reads CASSSTIGGYNSPLHF. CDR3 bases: TGTGCCAGCAGCTCTACTATAGGGGGATATAATTCACCCCTCCACTTT.

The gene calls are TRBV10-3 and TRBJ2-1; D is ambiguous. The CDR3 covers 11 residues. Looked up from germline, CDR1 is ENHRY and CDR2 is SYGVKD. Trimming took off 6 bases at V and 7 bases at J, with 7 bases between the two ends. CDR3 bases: TGTGCCATCAGACGAACTAATGAGCAGTTCTTC. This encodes CAIRRTNEQFF.

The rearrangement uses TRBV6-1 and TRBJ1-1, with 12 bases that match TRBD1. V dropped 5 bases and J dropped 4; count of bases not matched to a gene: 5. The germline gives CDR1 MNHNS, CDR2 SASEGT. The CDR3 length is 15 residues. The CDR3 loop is CASSRGQGATTEAFF. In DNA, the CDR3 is TGTGCCAGCAGTAGGGGACAGGGGGCGACCACTGAAGCTTTCTTT.

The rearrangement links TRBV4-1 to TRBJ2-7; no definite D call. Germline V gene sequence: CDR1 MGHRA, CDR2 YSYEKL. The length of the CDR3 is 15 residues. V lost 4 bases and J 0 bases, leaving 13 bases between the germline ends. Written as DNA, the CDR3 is TGCGCCAGCAGCCCCCGAGAGCGTATCTCCTACGAGCAGTACTTC. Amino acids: CASSPRERISYEQYF.

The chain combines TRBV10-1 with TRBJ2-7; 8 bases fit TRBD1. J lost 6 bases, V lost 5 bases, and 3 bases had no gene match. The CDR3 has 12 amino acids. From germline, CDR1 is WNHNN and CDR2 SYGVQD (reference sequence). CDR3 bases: TGCGCCAGCAGTTCGACAGGGGCCGAGCAGTACTTC. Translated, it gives CASSSTGAEQYF.

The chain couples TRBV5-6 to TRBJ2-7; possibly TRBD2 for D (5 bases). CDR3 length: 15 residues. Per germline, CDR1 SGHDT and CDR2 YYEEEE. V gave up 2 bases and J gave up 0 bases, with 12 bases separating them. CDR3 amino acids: CASSFFSTSSYEQYF. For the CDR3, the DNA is TGTGCCAGCAGCTTTTTTTCTACTAGCTCCTACGAGCAGTACTTC.

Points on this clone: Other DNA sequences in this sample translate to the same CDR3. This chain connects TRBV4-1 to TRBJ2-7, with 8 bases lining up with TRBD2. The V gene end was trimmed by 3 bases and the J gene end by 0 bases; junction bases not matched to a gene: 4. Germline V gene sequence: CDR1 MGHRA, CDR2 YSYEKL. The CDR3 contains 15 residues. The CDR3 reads CASSHTTSGSYEQYF. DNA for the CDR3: TGCGCCAGCAGCCACACCACTAGCGGCTCCTACGAGCAGTACTTC.

The CDR3: CASASGGAGSYEQYF. CDR3 bases: TGTGCCAGCGCCTCAGGGGGCGCCGGCTCCTACGAGCAGTACTTC. J is TRBJ2-7 and V is TRBV27; 8 bases align to TRBD1. CDR1 and CDR2 (germline): MNHEY, SMNVEV (reference sequence). CDR3 size: 15 residues. Trimming took 8 bases from V and 0 from J; bases not matched to a gene: 9.

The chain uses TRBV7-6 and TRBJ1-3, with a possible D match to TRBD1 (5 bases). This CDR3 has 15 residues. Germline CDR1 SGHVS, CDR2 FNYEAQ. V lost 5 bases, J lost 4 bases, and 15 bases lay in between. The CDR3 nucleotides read TGTGCCAGCAGCCCACTGAATGGGGGGGGAAACACCATATATTTT. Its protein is CASSPLNGGGNTIYF.

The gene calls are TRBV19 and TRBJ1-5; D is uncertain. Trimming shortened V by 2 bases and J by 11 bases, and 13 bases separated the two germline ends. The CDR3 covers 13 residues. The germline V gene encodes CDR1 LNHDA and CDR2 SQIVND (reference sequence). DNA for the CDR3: TGTGCCAGTAGTATAACGCAAGGAGGGACCCAGCATTTT. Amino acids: CASSITQGGTQHF.

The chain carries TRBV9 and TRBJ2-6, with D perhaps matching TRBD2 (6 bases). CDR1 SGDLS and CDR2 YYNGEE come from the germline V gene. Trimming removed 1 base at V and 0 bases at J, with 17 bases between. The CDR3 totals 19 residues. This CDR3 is CASSVIGIAVSSGANVLTF. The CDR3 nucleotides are TGTGCCAGCAGCGTAATTGGAATAGCGGTTAGCTCTGGGGCCAACGTCCTGACTTTC. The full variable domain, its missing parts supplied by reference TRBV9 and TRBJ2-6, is DSGVTQTPKHLITATGQRVTLRCSPRSGDLSVYWYQQSLDQGLQFLIQYYNGEERAKGNILERFSAQQFPDLHSELNLSSLELGDSALYFCASSVIGIAVSSGANVLTFGAGSRLTVL.